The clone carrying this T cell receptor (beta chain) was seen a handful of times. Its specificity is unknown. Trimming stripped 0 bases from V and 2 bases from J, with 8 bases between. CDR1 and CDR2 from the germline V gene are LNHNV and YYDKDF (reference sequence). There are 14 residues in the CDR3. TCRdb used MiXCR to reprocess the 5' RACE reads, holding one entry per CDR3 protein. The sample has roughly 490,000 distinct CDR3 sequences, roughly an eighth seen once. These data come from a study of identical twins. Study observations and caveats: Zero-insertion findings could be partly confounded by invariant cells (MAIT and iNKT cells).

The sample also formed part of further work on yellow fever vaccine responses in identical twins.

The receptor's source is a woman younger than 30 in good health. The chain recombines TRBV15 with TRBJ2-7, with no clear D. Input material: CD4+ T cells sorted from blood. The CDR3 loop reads CATSRDVLAYEQYF. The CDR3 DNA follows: TGTGCCACCAGCAGAGATGTGCTAGCCTACGAGCAGTACTTC.